Presented here are 26 T cell receptor beta chains from one specimen sequenced in a study of vaccination effects on CD4 cells after COVID-19. Assay: immunoSEQ multiplex PCR; the TCRdb copy retains only in-frame clones and omits some. The sample has about 41,000 clones, 77% seen once. After expansion with viral peptide pools in the ViraFEST assay, antigen-specific CD4+ T cells were sequenced. The culture ran for roughly ten days before CD4+ T cells were isolated. None of these healthy vaccinees had been infected with SARS-CoV-2 before vaccination. For these TCRs, the target antigens are not known. The material sequenced was CD4+ T cells from PBMCs cultured with HCoV-NL63 spike peptides, taken before COVID-19 vaccination. All receptors derive from a human donor who received a COVID-19 vaccine.

The table lists this clone with a few counts. The chain combines TRBV5-5 with TRBJ2-1; D not certain. Germline V gene sequence: CDR1 SGHKS, CDR2 YYEKEE (reference sequence). The CDR3 extends over 13 amino acids. Between the trimmed V and J ends, which lost 4 bases and 7 bases, there was a span of 12 bases. The CDR3 loop reads CASSQRAVNEQFF. DNA for the CDR3: TGTGCCAGCAGCCAACGGGCCGTGAATGAGCAGTTCTTC.

This clone has only one observation. This rearrangement joins TRBV7-9 to TRBJ2-7, with D tentatively TRBD2 (5 bases). There are 16 residues in the CDR3. From germline, CDR1 is SEHNR and CDR2 FQNEAQ (reference sequence). Trimming took 2 bases from V and 5 from J, leaving 19 bases between them. This chain's CDR3 is CASSLRSVRGLDEQYV. CDR3 coding DNA: TGTGCCAGCAGCTTAAGATCCGTGAGAGGGTTGGACGAGCAGTACGTC.

The chain is built from TRBV6-5 and TRBJ1-2; a weak D match, TRBD1 (5 bases). There are 12 residues in the CDR3. The germline V gene encodes CDR1 MNHEY and CDR2 SVGAGI. The V gene lost 5 bases and the J gene lost 7 bases, with 11 bases spanning the gap. The CDR3 region is CASSQPGGGYTF. The CDR3 DNA follows: TGTGCCAGCAGTCAGCCCGGGGGTGGCTACACCTTC.

The V and J genes are TRBV10-3 and TRBJ2-1; 11 bases line up with TRBD1. This CDR3 has 16 residues. Germline values: CDR1 ENHRY, CDR2 SYGVKD. Germline trimming cut 2 bases from V and 3 bases from J; bases unmatched to any gene: 3. The CDR3 spells CAISEGDRGVYNEQFF. CDR3 sequence (DNA): TGTGCCATCAGTGAGGGGGACAGGGGGGTCTACAATGAGCAGTTCTTC.

The chain combines TRBV29-1 with TRBJ2-7, with TRBD2 as a possible D gene (5 bases). V shed 4 bases and J shed 3 bases, with 7 bases lying between them. The CDR3 is 11 amino acids. The germline CDR1 and CDR2 sequences are SQVTM and ANQGSEA. The CDR3 loop is CSVGEGYEQYV. CDR3 nucleotides: TGCAGCGTTGGAGAGGGCTACGAGCAGTACGTC.

The chain is built from TRBV24-1 and TRBJ2-3; the match to TRBD2 covers 12 bases. From germline, CDR1 is KGHDR and CDR2 SFDVKD. The CDR3 has 16 residues. With V trimmed by 9 bases and J by 0 bases, 6 bases remained unmatched. CDR3 sequence: CATARTSGASTDTQYF. CDR3 coding DNA: TGTGCCACCGCGAGGACTAGCGGGGCTAGCACAGATACGCAGTATTTT.

This chain connects TRBV27 to TRBJ1-2; D possibly corresponds to TRBD1 (5 bases). The CDR3 extends over 14 amino acids. The germline V gene has CDR1 MNHEY and CDR2 SMNVEV (reference sequence). Trimming removed 5 bases at V and 3 bases at J, with 13 bases between. CDR3 protein: CASSIRDGDYGYTF. The DNA for the CDR3 is TGTGCCAGCAGTATCCGGGACGGAGACTATGGCTACACCTTC.

The CDR3 reads CASLSYRNQPQHF. In DNA, the CDR3 is TGTGCCAGCCTCTCATACCGAAATCAGCCCCAGCATTTT. This sequence joins TRBV2 and TRBJ1-5; D ambiguous. The CDR3 sequence is 13 residues long. Per the germline V gene, CDR1 is SNHLY and CDR2 is FYNNEI. V lost 8 bases to trimming and J lost 4 bases, with 12 bases between them.

The CDR3 DNA reads as TGTGCCAGCTCACCACGGGACAGCTCCTACGAGCAGTACGTC. Encoded protein: CASSPRDSSYEQYV. The chain links TRBV18 to TRBJ2-7; 7 positions match TRBD1. Germline-derived CDR1 and CDR2 are KGHSH and LQKENI. The CDR3 extends over 14 amino acids. V shed 1 base and J 0 bases; nucleotides not matched to a gene: 0.

The rearrangement links TRBV19 to TRBJ2-3; D possibly corresponds to TRBD1 (6 bases). Germline V gene sequence: CDR1 LNHDA, CDR2 SQIVND (reference sequence). V was shortened by 6 bases and J by 3 bases, with 28 bases between the two germline ends. This CDR3 spans 19 amino acids. The CDR3 reads CASSLQGYSGRQGTDTQYF. CDR3 DNA: TGTGCCAGTAGCCTCCAGGGTTATTCGGGACGTCAGGGGACAGATACGCAGTATTTT.

This clone showed up just a few times. In the same sample, other DNA sequences code for this CDR3. The rearrangement joins TRBV6-2 or TRBV6-3 to TRBJ1-2; D not certain. Between the trimmed V and J ends, which lost 3 bases and 8 bases, there was a span of 10 bases. The CDR3 is 12 residues long. Per germline, CDR1 MNHEY and CDR2 SVGEGT. CDR3 in amino acids: CASSYGLGGYTF. The CDR3 DNA reads TGTGCCAGCAGTTATGGTCTCGGCGGCTACACCTTC.

CDR3 amino acids: CASSASGMTFPDTQYF. The CDR3 DNA sequence: TGTGCCAGCAGTGCCTCCGGGATGACTTTCCCAGATACGCAGTATTTT. The rearrangement links TRBV27 to TRBJ2-3; D is perhaps TRBD2 (5 bases). Germline V CDR1 and CDR2: MNHEY, SMNVEV (reference sequence). The CDR3 is 16 residues long. Trimming shortened V by 5 bases and J by 4 bases, and 19 bases separated the two germline ends.

The chain is built from TRBV5-4 and TRBJ2-7; TRBD1 matches 9 bases. The CDR3 runs 14 residues. The germline V gene has CDR1 SGHNT and CDR2 YYREEE (reference sequence). The V gene end was trimmed by 4 bases and the J gene end by 3 bases; junction bases not matched to a gene: 5. This chain's CDR3 is CASSKGQGDYEQYV. The CDR3 DNA is TGTGCCAGCAGCAAGGGACAGGGAGACTACGAGCAGTACGTC.

The rearrangement joins TRBV5-8 to TRBJ2-7; D is uncertain. The CDR3 totals 14 residues. Trimming removed 3 bases from V and 1 base from J, with 11 bases in between. The germline gives CDR1 SGHTS, CDR2 YDEGEE. In nucleotides, the CDR3 is TGTGCCAGCAGCTCCGGACGGCTATCCTACGAGCAGTACGTC. Protein product: CASSSGRLSYEQYV.

This clone came up once. The chain has TRBV18 and TRBJ1-1; D gene ambiguous. V lost 3 bases and J lost 0, with 8 bases in between. The germline gives CDR1 KGHSH, CDR2 LQKENI. The length of the CDR3 is 14 residues. The CDR3 DNA follows: TGTGCCAGCTCACCGTCAGGTTTGAACACTGAAGCTTTCTTT. Translated: CASSPSGLNTEAFF.

The rearrangement joins TRBV27 to TRBJ2-2, with a weak D call TRBD2 (6 bases). The CDR3 has 16 residues. Trimming stripped 1 base from V and 0 bases from J, with 9 bases between. Germline CDR1 is MNHEY and CDR2 is SMNVEV (reference sequence). The CDR3 loop is CASSLYGRTNTGELFF. The CDR3, as DNA: TGTGCCAGCAGTTTATACGGGAGAACGAACACCGGGGAGCTGTTTTTT.

CDR3 region: CASSKQGEGNTIYF. Written as DNA, the CDR3 is TGTGCCAGCAGCAAACAGGGGGAGGGAAACACCATATATTTT. The chain links TRBV3-1 (or the pseudogene TRBV3-2) to TRBJ1-3; the match to TRBD1 covers 8 bases. The CDR3 loop spans 14 amino acids. CDR1 is LGHDT and CDR2 is YNNKEL in the germline V gene (reference sequence). Trimming removed 5 bases from V and 4 bases from J; junction bases left unmatched: 4.

The CDR3 DNA reads TGTGCCAGCAGCGCGTCAACGAACTCTGGAAACACCATATATTTT. Residues: CASSASTNSGNTIYF. The chain has TRBV9 and TRBJ1-3; no clear D gene. The germline gives CDR1 SGDLS, CDR2 YYNGEE. V gave up 3 bases and J gave up 0 bases, with 10 bases separating them. This CDR3 is 15 amino acids long.

V is TRBV30 and J is TRBJ1-5; possible D gene TRBD1, 5 bases. The V end lost 0 bases, the J end lost 3 bases, and 9 bases lay between the germline ends. Germline V lookup: CDR1 GTSNPN, CDR2 SVGIG (reference sequence). The CDR3 spans 14 residues. In DNA form, the CDR3 reads TGTGCCTGGAGTGTACCCAGGGTCAATCAGCCCCAGCATTTT. It encodes CAWSVPRVNQPQHF.

The V gene is TRBV6-5, the J gene TRBJ2-6; D may be TRBD1 or TRBD2 (5 bases each). The V gene lost 1 base and the J gene lost 4 bases, with 8 bases spanning the gap. Germline V gives CDR1 MNHEY, CDR2 SVGAGI. This CDR3 has 15 amino acids. As DNA, the CDR3 is TGTGCCAGCAGTTACTGGGGGTCGGGGGCCAACGTCCTGACTTTC. Its protein is CASSYWGSGANVLTF.

In its sample, this clone was seen a few times. This rearrangement joins TRBV18 to TRBJ2-1; 7 nucleotides agree with TRBD1. J was trimmed by 7 bases and V by 1 base; bases with no gene match: 4. Germline V gene sequence: CDR1 KGHSH, CDR2 LQKENI. The CDR3 is 14 amino acids. CDR3: CASSPRQGVNEQFF. The DNA of the CDR3 is TGTGCCAGCTCACCACGACAGGGAGTAAATGAGCAGTTCTTC.

The J gene is TRBJ2-5, the V gene TRBV15, with D uncertain. The V end lost 0 bases, the J end lost 7 bases, and 9 bases lay between the germline ends. CDR3 size: 13 residues. CDR1 is LNHNV and CDR2 is YYDKDF in the germline V gene (reference sequence). CDR3 nucleotide sequence: TGTGCCACCAGCAGAGATCCCGGGCGGACCCAGTACTTC. It encodes CATSRDPGRTQYF. The full variable domain, in which reference TRBV15 and TRBJ2-5 provide the parts outside the CDR3, is DAMVIQNPRYQVTQFGKPVTLSCSQTLNHNVMYWYQQKSSQAPKLLFHYYDKDFNNEADTPDNFQSRRPNTSFCFLDIRSPGLGDTAMYLCATSRDPGRTQYFGPGTRLLVL.

The rearrangement links TRBV27 to TRBJ1-2; TRBD1 aligns across 7 bases. J was trimmed by 2 bases and V by 7 bases; bases with no gene match: 13. This CDR3 is built from 16 residues. Germline V lookup: CDR1 MNHEY, CDR2 SMNVEV (reference sequence). CDR3 sequence (DNA): TGTGCCAGCACCAATGCCGGGACAGTGTCAAACTATGGCTACACCTTC. Protein: CASTNAGTVSNYGYTF.

The chain has TRBV5-6 and TRBJ1-1; D gene uncertain. The germline V gene encodes CDR1 SGHDT and CDR2 YYEEEE. V was cut by 0 bases and J by 1 base, with 10 bases left in between. This CDR3 spans 15 amino acids. The CDR3 protein is CASSLAAGTNTEAFF. In DNA form, the CDR3 reads TGTGCCAGCAGCTTGGCTGCGGGTACGAACACTGAAGCTTTCTTT.

V is TRBV6-6 and J is TRBJ1-1, with D tentatively TRBD1 (6 bases). The germline CDR1 and CDR2 sequences are MNHNY and SVGAGI (reference sequence). V gave up 3 bases and J gave up 0 bases, with 8 bases separating them. The CDR3 covers 14 residues. CDR3 region: CASSYTGLNTEAFF. The CDR3, as DNA: TGTGCCAGCAGTTATACAGGGCTGAACACTGAAGCTTTCTTT.

The J gene is TRBJ2-2, the V gene TRBV7-6; D gene uncertain. This CDR3 has 14 amino acids. The V gene lost 5 bases and the J gene lost 0 bases, with 7 bases spanning the gap. Germline lookup yields CDR1 SGHVS and CDR2 FNYEAQ. The CDR3 loop is CASSPDANTGELFF. The DNA of the CDR3 is TGTGCCAGCAGCCCCGACGCGAACACCGGGGAGCTGTTTTTT. The full variable domain, its missing parts supplied by reference TRBV7-6 and TRBJ2-2, is GAGVSQSPRYKVTKRGQDVALRCDPISGHVSLYWYRQALGQGPEFLTYFNYEAQQDKSGLPNDRFSAERPEGSISTLTIQRTEQRDSAMYRCASSPDANTGELFFGEGSRLTVL.